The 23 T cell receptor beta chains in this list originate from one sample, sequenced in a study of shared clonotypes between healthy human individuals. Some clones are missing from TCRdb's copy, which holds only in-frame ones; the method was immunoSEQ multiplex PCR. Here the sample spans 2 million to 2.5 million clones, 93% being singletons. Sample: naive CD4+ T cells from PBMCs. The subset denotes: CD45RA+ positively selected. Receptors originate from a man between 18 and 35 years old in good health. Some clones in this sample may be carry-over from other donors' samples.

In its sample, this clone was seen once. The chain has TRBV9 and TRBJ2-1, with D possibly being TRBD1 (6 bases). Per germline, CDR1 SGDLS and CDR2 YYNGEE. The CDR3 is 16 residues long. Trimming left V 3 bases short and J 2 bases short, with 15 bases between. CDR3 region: CASSGGTPGAYNEQFF. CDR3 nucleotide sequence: TGTGCCAGCAGCGGGGGGACACCTGGGGCCTACAATGAGCAGTTCTTC.

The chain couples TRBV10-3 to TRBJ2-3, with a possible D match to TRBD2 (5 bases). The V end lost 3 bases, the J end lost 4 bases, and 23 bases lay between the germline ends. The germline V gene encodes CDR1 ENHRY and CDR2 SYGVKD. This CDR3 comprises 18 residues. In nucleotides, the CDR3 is TGTGCCATCAGTGACTCGGGGTCTCAGAGGGCGGGCGCAGATACGCAGTATTTT. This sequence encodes CAISDSGSQRAGADTQYF.

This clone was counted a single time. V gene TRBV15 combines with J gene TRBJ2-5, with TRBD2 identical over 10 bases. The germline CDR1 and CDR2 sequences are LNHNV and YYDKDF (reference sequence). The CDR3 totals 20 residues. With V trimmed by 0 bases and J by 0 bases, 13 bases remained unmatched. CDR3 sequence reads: CATSRDLVSSGSPDQETQYF. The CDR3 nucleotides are TGTGCCACCAGCAGAGATCTTGTTTCTAGCGGGAGCCCCGACCAAGAGACCCAGTACTTC.

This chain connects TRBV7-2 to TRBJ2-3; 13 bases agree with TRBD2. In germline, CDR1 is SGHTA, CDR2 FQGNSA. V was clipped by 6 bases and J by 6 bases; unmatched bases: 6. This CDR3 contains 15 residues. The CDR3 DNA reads TGTGCCAGCAGACCCGGACTAGCGGGAGAGGATACGCAGTATTTT. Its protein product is CASRPGLAGEDTQYF.

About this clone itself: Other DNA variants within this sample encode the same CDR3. CDR3 DNA sequence: TGTGCCAGCAGTTCTGGGACAGCTAACACTGAAGCTTTCTTT. This sequence encodes CASSSGTANTEAFF. The chain links TRBV28 to TRBJ1-1; 7 bases are shared with TRBD1. The germline V gene has CDR1 MDHEN and CDR2 SYDVKM. V shed 4 bases and J 2 bases; nucleotides not matched to a gene: 4. The CDR3 consists of 14 residues.

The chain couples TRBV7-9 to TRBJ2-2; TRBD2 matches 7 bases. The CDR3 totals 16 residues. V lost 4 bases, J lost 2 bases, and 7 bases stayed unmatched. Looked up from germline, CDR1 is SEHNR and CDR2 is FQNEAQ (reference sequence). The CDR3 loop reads CASSSPSGSNTGELFF. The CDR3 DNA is TGTGCCAGCAGCTCACCTAGCGGATCAAACACCGGGGAGCTGTTTTTT.

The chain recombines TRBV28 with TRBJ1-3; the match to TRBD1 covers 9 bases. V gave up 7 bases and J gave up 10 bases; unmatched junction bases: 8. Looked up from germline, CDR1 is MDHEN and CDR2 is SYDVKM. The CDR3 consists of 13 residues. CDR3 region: CASILTGGGTIYF. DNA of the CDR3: TGTGCCAGCATTCTTACAGGGGGCGGGACCATATATTTT. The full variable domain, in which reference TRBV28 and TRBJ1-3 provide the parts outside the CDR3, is DVKVTQSSRYLVKRTGEKVFLECVQDMDHENMFWYRQDPGLGLRLIYFSYDVKMKEKGDIPEGYSVSREKKERFSLILESASTNQTSMYLCASILTGGGTIYFGEGSWLTVV.

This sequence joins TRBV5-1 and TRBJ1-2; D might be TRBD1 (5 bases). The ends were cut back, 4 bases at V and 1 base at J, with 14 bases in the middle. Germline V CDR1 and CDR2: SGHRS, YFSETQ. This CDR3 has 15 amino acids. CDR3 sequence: CASSTGDQGNYGYTF. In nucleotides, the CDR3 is TGCGCCAGCAGCACCGGGGACCAGGGTAACTATGGCTACACCTTC.

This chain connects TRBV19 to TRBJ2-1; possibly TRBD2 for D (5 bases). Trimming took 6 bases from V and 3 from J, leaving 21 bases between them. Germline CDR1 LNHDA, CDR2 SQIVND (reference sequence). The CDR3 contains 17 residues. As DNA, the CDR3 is TGTGCCAGTAGAAGTTGGCAGCCCTCGGGATACTACAATGAGCAGTTCTTC. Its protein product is CASRSWQPSGYYNEQFF. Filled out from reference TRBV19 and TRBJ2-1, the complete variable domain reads DGGITQSPKYLFRKEGQNVTLSCEQNLNHDAMYWYRQDPGQGLRLIYYSQIVNDFQKGDIAEGYSVSREKKESFPLTVTSAQKNPTAFYLCASRSWQPSGYYNEQFFGPGTRLTVL.

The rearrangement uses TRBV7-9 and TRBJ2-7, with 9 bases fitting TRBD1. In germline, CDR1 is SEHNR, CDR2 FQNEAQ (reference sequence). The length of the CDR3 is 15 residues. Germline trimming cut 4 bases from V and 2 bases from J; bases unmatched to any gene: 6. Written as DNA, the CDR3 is TGTGCCAGCAGCTCGGGACAGGGTGATACCTACGAGCAGTACTTC. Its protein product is CASSSGQGDTYEQYF. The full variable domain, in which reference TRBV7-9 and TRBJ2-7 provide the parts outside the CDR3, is DTGVSQNPRHKITKRGQNVTFRCDPISEHNRLYWYRQTLGQGPEFLTYFQNEAQLEKSRLLSDRFSAERPKGSFSTLEIQRTEQGDSAMYLCASSSGQGDTYEQYFGPGTRLTVT.

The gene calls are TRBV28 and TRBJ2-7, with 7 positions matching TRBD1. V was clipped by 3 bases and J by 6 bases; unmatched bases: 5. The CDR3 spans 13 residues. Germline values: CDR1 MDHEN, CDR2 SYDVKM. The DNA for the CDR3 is TGTGCCAGCAGTTTTGGTAGGGGGCTCGAGCAGTACTTC. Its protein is CASSFGRGLEQYF.

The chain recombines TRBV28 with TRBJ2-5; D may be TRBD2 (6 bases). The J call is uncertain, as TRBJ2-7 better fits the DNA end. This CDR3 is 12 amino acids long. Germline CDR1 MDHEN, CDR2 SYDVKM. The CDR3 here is CACGKFSYEQYF. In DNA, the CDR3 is TGTGCCTGCGGGAAGTTCTCCTACGAGCAGTACTTC.

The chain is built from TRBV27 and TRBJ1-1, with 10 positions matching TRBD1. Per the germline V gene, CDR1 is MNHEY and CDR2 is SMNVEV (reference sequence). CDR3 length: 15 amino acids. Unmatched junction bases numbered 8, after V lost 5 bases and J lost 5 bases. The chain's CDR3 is CASSRGQGLETEAFF. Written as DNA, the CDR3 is TGTGCCAGCAGTCGGGGACAGGGGTTGGAGACTGAAGCTTTCTTT.

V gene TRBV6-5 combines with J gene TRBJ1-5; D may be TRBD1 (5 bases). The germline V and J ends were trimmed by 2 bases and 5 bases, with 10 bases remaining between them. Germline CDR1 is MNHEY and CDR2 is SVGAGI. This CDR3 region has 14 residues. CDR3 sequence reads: CASSYGRADQPQHF. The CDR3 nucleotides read TGTGCCAGCAGTTACGGCAGGGCTGATCAGCCCCAGCATTTT.

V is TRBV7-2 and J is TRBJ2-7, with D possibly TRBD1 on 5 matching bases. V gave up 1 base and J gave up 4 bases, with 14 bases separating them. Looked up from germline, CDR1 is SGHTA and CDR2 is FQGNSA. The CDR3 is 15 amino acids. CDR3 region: CASSLVLRTPYEQYF. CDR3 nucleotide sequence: TGTGCCAGCAGCTTAGTCCTAAGGACACCGTACGAGCAGTACTTC.

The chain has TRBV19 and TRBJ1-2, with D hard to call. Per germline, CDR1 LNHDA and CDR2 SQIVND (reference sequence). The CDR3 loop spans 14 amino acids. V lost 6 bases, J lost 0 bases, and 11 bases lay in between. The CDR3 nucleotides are TGTGCCAGTAGGCCGAGCGATTCTAACTATGGCTACACCTTC. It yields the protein CASRPSDSNYGYTF.

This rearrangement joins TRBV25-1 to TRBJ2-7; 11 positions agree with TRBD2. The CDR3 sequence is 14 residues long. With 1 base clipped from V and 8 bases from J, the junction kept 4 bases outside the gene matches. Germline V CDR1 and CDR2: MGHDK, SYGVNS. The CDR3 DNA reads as TGTGCCAGCAGTGAATTGCTAGCGGGAGGTAAGCAGTACTTC. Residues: CASSELLAGGKQYF.

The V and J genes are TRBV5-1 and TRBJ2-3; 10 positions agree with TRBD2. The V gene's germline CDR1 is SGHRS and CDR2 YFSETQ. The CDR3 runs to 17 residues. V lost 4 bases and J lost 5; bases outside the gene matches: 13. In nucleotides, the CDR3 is TGCGCCAGCAGCCGCGGAGGGAGCGGGAGGGCCGGAGATACGCAGTATTTT. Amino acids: CASSRGGSGRAGDTQYF.

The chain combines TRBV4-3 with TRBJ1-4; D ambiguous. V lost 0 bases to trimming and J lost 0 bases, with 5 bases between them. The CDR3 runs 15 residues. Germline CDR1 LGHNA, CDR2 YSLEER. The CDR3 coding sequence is TGCGCCAGCAGCCAAGATTTTGCAACTAATGAAAAACTGTTTTTT. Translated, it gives CASSQDFATNEKLFF.

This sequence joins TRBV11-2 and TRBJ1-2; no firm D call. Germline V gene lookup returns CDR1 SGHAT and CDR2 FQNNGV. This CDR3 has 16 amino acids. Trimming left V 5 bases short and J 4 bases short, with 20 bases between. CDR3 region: CASSLFGGIPGYGYTF. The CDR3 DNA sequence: TGTGCCAGCAGCCTATTCGGAGGGATCCCGGGCTATGGCTACACCTTC.

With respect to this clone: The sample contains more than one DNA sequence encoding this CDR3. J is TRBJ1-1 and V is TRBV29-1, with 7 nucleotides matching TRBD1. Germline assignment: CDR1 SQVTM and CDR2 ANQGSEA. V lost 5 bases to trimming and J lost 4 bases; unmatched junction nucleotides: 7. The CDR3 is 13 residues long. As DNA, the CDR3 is TGCAGCGTTCGGACAGGCTGGGGCACTGAAGCTTTCTTT. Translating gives CSVRTGWGTEAFF.

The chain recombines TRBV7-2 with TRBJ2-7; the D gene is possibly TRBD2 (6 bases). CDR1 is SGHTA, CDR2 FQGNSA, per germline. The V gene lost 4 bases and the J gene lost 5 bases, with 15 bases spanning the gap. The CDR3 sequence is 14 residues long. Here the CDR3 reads CASSYGGPTNEQYF. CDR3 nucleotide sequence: TGTGCCAGCAGCTACGGAGGGCCGACCAACGAGCAGTACTTC.

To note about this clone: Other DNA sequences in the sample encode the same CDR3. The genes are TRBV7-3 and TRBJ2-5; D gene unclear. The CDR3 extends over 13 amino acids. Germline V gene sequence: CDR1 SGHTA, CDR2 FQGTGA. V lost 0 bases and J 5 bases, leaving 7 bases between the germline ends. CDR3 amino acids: CASSLTGVETQYF. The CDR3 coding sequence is TGTGCCAGCAGCTTAACTGGAGTGGAGACCCAGTACTTC.